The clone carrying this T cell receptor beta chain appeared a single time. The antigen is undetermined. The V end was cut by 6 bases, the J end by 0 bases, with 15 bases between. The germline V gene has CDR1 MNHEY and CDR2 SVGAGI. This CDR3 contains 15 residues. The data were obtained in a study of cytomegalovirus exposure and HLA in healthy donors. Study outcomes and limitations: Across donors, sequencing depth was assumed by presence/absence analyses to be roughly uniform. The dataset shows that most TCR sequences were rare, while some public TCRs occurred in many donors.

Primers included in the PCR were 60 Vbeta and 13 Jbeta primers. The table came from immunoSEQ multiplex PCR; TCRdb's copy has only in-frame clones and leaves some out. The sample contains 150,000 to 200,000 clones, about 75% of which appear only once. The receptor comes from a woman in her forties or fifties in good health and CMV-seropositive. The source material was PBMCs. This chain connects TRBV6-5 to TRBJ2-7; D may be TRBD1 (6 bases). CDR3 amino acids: CASSGRGKSSYEQYF. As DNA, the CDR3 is TGTGCCAGCAGCGGCAGGGGAAAGAGCTCCTACGAGCAGTACTTC.